The 18 T cell receptor beta chains in this list originate from one sample, sequenced in a study of cytomegalovirus exposure and HLA in healthy donors. In the PCR, 60 Vbeta and 13 Jbeta primers were used. Sequencing used immunoSEQ multiplex PCR; TCRdb keeps in-frame clones, though not all of them. The sample records around 150,000 clones, 63% being singletons. Sequenced material: PBMCs. The source is a woman aged 55-70 years in good health and CMV-seropositive.

The chain employs TRBV27 and TRBJ2-5; TRBD1 is a possible D gene (6 bases). This CDR3 spans 12 amino acids. V lost 6 bases to trimming and J lost 5 bases, with 10 bases between them. CDR1 is MNHEY and CDR2 is SMNVEV in the germline V gene (reference sequence). CDR3 in DNA: TGTGCCAGCAGCGTCACAGGGGAGACCCAGTACTTC. Translation gives CASSVTGETQYF.

The rearrangement joins TRBV29-1 to TRBJ1-1; TRBD1 agrees at 11 bases. Per the germline V gene, CDR1 is SQVTM and CDR2 is ANQGSEA. Unmatched junction bases numbered 2, after V lost 4 bases and J lost 4 bases. The length of the CDR3 is 13 residues. CDR3 DNA sequence: TGCAGCGTTGGGGACAGGGGGTCCACTGAAGCTTTCTTT. It specifies CSVGDRGSTEAFF. The full variable domain, in which reference TRBV29-1 and TRBJ1-1 provide the parts outside the CDR3, is SAVISQKPSRDICQRGTSLTIQCQVDSQVTMMFWYRQQPGQSLTLIATANQGSEATYESGFVIDKFPISRPNLTFSTLTVSNMSPEDSSIYLCSVGDRGSTEAFFGQGTRLTVV.

The gene calls are TRBV30 and TRBJ2-5; D may be TRBD1 (5 bases). Germline lookup yields CDR1 GTSNPN and CDR2 SVGIG (reference sequence). Trimming removed 4 bases from V and 5 bases from J, with 20 bases in between. The CDR3 totals 15 residues. The CDR3 DNA sequence: TGTGCCTGGATGGGGCAGCATGTCTTCCCGGAGACCCAGTACTTC. Translating it yields CAWMGQHVFPETQYF.

V gene TRBV10-1 combines with J gene TRBJ2-6; 9 bases are shared with TRBD1. CDR3 length equals 18 residues. V dropped 6 bases and J dropped 0; count of bases not matched to a gene: 9. CDR1 WNHNN and CDR2 SYGVQD come from the germline V gene (reference sequence). The CDR3 sequence: CASSQMDRGNSGANVLTF. The CDR3 DNA is TGCGCCAGCAGCCAAATGGACAGGGGTAACTCTGGGGCCAACGTCCTGACTTTC.

CDR3 loop: CASSFQGTNTGELFF. The DNA of the CDR3 is TGTGCCAGCAGTTTCCAGGGCACGAACACCGGGGAGCTGTTTTTT. This chain links TRBV27 with TRBJ2-2; D may be TRBD1 (5 bases). V lost 3 bases to trimming and J lost 0 bases, with 8 bases between them. The length of the CDR3 is 15 residues. Germline values: CDR1 MNHEY, CDR2 SMNVEV (reference sequence).

This chain connects TRBV14 to TRBJ1-1; the D gene is possibly TRBD1 (6 bases). V was pared by 2 bases and J by 3 bases, with 7 bases between. This CDR3 is 13 amino acids long. Germline lookup yields CDR1 SGHDN and CDR2 FVKESK. The DNA for the CDR3 is TGTGCCAGCAGCCAAAGACAGGACACTGAAGCTTTCTTT. Its translation: CASSQRQDTEAFF.

This clone was found a few times. Other DNA sequences in this specimen translate into the identical CDR3. This chain joins TRBV14 and TRBJ2-7, with TRBD2 matching 8 bases. The CDR3 is 15 amino acids. With 1 base clipped from V and 1 base from J, the junction kept 3 bases outside the gene matches. Germline CDR1 and CDR2: SGHDN and FVKESK. CDR3: CASSQGTSLSYEQYF. The CDR3 DNA is TGTGCCAGCAGCCAAGGGACTAGCCTTTCCTACGAGCAGTACTTC. Looking up the rest from reference TRBV14 and TRBJ2-7 gives the full variable domain: EAGVTQFPSHSVIEKGQTVTLRCDPISGHDNLYWYRRVMGKEIKFLLHFVKESKQDESGMPNNRFLAERTGGTYSTLKVQPAELEDSGVYFCASSQGTSLSYEQYFGPGTRLTVT.

The gene calls are TRBV4-1 and TRBJ2-7; 7 bases map to TRBD1. From germline, CDR1 is MGHRA and CDR2 YSYEKL. With 4 bases clipped from V and 5 bases from J, the junction kept 5 bases outside the gene matches. The CDR3 runs to 13 residues. The chain's CDR3 is CASSLTQGNEQYF. CDR3 DNA sequence: TGCGCCAGCAGCCTCACACAGGGGAACGAGCAGTACTTC.

CDR3 sequence (DNA): TGTGCCAGTAGGGCGGCAGGGGCGTTAAGCGATACGCAGTATTTT. It specifies CASRAAGALSDTQYF. The chain joins TRBV19 to TRBJ2-3; the D gene is possibly TRBD1 (6 bases). CDR3 length equals 15 residues. Germline values: CDR1 LNHDA, CDR2 SQIVND (reference sequence). The V and J ends lost 6 bases and 6 bases respectively, with 19 bases between them.

In its sample, this clone was seen a few times. The chain carries TRBV6-5 and TRBJ2-2, with 8 nucleotides matching TRBD1. Germline assignment: CDR1 MNHEY and CDR2 SVGAGI. The CDR3 has 16 residues. The V segment lost 2 bases and the J segment 6 bases; nucleotides outside the gene matches: 8. The CDR3 nucleotides read TGTGCCAGCAGTTACGCAGGGGGCGACGACGCCGGGGAGCTGTTTTTT. Translated: CASSYAGGDDAGELFF.

In its sample, this clone was seen a few times. The gene calls are TRBV15 and TRBJ2-5; no clear D gene. This CDR3 comprises 14 residues. The germline gives CDR1 LNHNV, CDR2 YYDKDF (reference sequence). The ends were cut back, 3 bases at V and 2 bases at J, with 10 bases in the middle. For the CDR3, the DNA is TGTGCCACCAGCAGTGCGGAGCGTCAAGAGACCCAGTACTTC. It specifies CATSSAERQETQYF.

V and J are TRBV30 and TRBJ1-6; TRBD1 agrees at 8 bases. Germline assignment: CDR1 GTSNPN and CDR2 SVGIG (reference sequence). V gave up 4 bases and J gave up 13 bases; unmatched junction bases: 12. This CDR3 contains 14 residues. The CDR3: CAWTTGTGVSPLHF. CDR3 DNA sequence: TGTGCCTGGACCACTGGGACAGGAGTTTCGCCCCTCCACTTT. The whole variable domain, filled in from reference TRBV30 and TRBJ1-6, reads SQTIHQWPATLVQPVGSPLSLECTVEGTSNPNLYWYRQAAGRGLQLLFYSVGIGQISSEVPQNLSASRPQDRQFILSSKKLLLSDSGFYLCAWTTGTGVSPLHFGNGTRLTVT.

The V and J genes are TRBV7-9 and TRBJ2-7; 7 nucleotides agree with TRBD1. V lost 6 bases to trimming and J lost 6 bases; unmatched junction nucleotides: 8. The CDR3 totals 13 residues. Germline CDR1 and CDR2: SEHNR and FQNEAQ (reference sequence). The CDR3 nucleotides read TGTGCCAGCAGTTTGACAGGGACCCTCGAGCAGTACTTC. This codes for CASSLTGTLEQYF.

This clone was recorded a few times. The rearrangement links TRBV5-1 to TRBJ2-3; possible D gene TRBD2, 6 bases. This CDR3 contains 15 residues. V was pared by 2 bases and J by 4 bases, with 14 bases between. Germline CDR1 is SGHRS and CDR2 is YFSETQ. The CDR3 DNA reads TGCGCCAGCAGCTTCGCCGGGAGCGGGTCAGATACGCAGTATTTT. As protein: CASSFAGSGSDTQYF.

This clone showed up just once. The chain uses TRBV4-2 and TRBJ2-1; possibly TRBD2 for D (5 bases). The germline V gene encodes CDR1 LGHNA and CDR2 YNFKEQ. The CDR3 has 18 residues. Trimming took off 4 bases at V and 2 bases at J, with 21 bases between the two ends. Written as DNA, the CDR3 is TGTGCCAGCAGCCGGTCCAGGAGCGGAGTAGGGACCTACAATGAGCAGTTCTTC. As protein: CASSRSRSGVGTYNEQFF.

The rearrangement joins TRBV7-9 to TRBJ2-1; 10 nucleotides match TRBD2. After removal of 5 bases from V and 6 bases from J, the junction contained 10 bases not matched to a gene. The CDR3 covers 16 residues. The germline V gene encodes CDR1 SEHNR and CDR2 FQNEAQ (reference sequence). CDR3 protein: CASSVPGTSAVNEQFF. CDR3 DNA: TGTGCCAGCAGCGTCCCCGGGACTAGCGCCGTCAATGAGCAGTTCTTC.

This clone came up a few times. V and J are TRBV11-2 and TRBJ2-3; D is perhaps TRBD1 (6 bases). Trimming pared 5 bases from V and 1 base from J, leaving 13 bases between. Germline CDR1 and CDR2: SGHAT and FQNNGV. This CDR3 comprises 15 residues. In nucleotides, the CDR3 is TGTGCCAGCAGCCCAGGGGCCGGGGGCACAGATACGCAGTATTTT. Translating gives CASSPGAGGTDTQYF.

This chain uses TRBV20-1 with TRBJ2-1; no definite D call. The CDR3 loop spans 11 amino acids. Trimming took off 2 bases at V and 3 bases at J, with 2 bases between the two ends. Germline lookup yields CDR1 DFQATT and CDR2 SNEGSKA (reference sequence). CDR3 region: CSARYYNEQFF. The DNA for the CDR3 is TGCAGTGCTAGATACTACAATGAGCAGTTCTTC.